Each of the 18 T cell receptor beta chains below was sequenced from the same sample in a study of T cell changes during pregnancy in multiple sclerosis. Method: immunoSEQ multiplex PCR; TCRdb's copy keeps in-frame clones and lacks some. The sample consists of 91,000 or so clones, around 92% of them appearing once. The sample here was peripheral blood, taken after pregnancy. Receptor source: a female donor with multiple sclerosis, enrolled in a pregnancy study.

The chain recombines TRBV6-5 with TRBJ2-1; 11 bases agree with TRBD2. The CDR3 loop spans 14 amino acids. V lost 4 bases and J lost 16; bases outside the gene matches: 12. Germline CDR1 MNHEY, CDR2 SVGAGI. This CDR3 is CASSSSGRTGTVFF. The CDR3 DNA is TGTGCCAGCAGTTCTAGCGGGAGGACCGGGACGGTTTTCTTC.

The rearrangement links TRBV6-5 to TRBJ1-5; 8 bases match TRBD1. CDR1 and CDR2 (germline): MNHEY, SVGAGI. V shed 6 bases, J shed 3 bases, and the junction held 7 bases outside the gene matches. The CDR3 extends over 15 amino acids. The CDR3 nucleotides read TGTGCCAGCAGCAATGGACAGGGTTTCAATCAGCCCCAGCATTTT. Translating gives CASSNGQGFNQPQHF.

The V and J genes are TRBV5-4 and TRBJ1-5, with TRBD1 identical over 12 bases. Unmatched junction bases numbered 4, after V lost 4 bases and J lost 2 bases. Germline CDR1 is SGHNT and CDR2 is YYREEE (reference sequence). The CDR3 is 16 residues long. CDR3 sequence reads: CASSPGTGGGNQPQHF. CDR3 bases: TGTGCCAGCAGCCCCGGGACAGGGGGCGGCAATCAGCCCCAGCATTTT.

This clone was observed once. The chain carries TRBV5-1 and TRBJ2-7; 10 bases line up with TRBD1. Germline CDR1 SGHRS, CDR2 YFSETQ. V lost 4 bases to trimming and J lost 5 bases; unmatched junction nucleotides: 3. The CDR3 runs to 13 residues. In nucleotides, the CDR3 is TGCGCCAGCAGCGTGGGACAGGGGAACGAGCAGTACTTC. Residues: CASSVGQGNEQYF.

This chain connects TRBV5-1 to TRBJ1-1; D might be TRBD1 (5 bases). Trimming left V 4 bases short and J 0 bases short, with 16 bases between. The CDR3 has 16 residues. The germline V gene has CDR1 SGHRS and CDR2 YFSETQ. The CDR3 region is CASSLQGIEMNTEAFF. DNA for the CDR3: TGCGCCAGCAGCCTGCAGGGAATAGAGATGAACACTGAAGCTTTCTTT.

The V call is TRBV7-9, the J call TRBJ2-7; 10 bases agree with TRBD2. The CDR3 extends over 15 amino acids. Germline CDR1 and CDR2: SEHNR and FQNEAQ (reference sequence). Germline trimming cut 5 bases from V and 3 bases from J; bases unmatched to any gene: 7. The CDR3 region is CASSLSGRNLYEQYF. The CDR3 nucleotides read TGTGCCAGCAGCCTTAGCGGGAGGAATCTCTACGAGCAGTACTTC. Full variable domain (rest looked up from reference TRBV7-9 and TRBJ2-7): DTGVSQNPRHKITKRGQNVTFRCDPISEHNRLYWYRQTLGQGPEFLTYFQNEAQLEKSRLLSDRFSAERPKGSFSTLEIQRTEQGDSAMYLCASSLSGRNLYEQYFGPGTRLTVT.

The chain joins TRBV12-1 to TRBJ2-1; the DNA was not compared with TRBD2, the D call given in the table. TRBV12-1 is designated a pseudogene. This CDR3 comprises 17 residues. This chain's CDR3 is CASSFQPGLAGGNEQFF. For the CDR3, the DNA is TGTGCCAGCAGCTTCCAGCCGGGACTAGCGGGGGGCAATGAGCAGTTCTTC.

This chain connects TRBV5-1 to TRBJ2-3; the match to TRBD2 covers 10 bases. V gave up 0 bases and J gave up 1 base; unmatched junction bases: 2. The V gene's germline CDR1 is SGHRS and CDR2 YFSETQ. This CDR3 is 16 amino acids long. As DNA, the CDR3 is TGCGCCAGCAGCTTGGTACTAGCGGGGCGCACAGATACGCAGTATTTT. Translation: CASSLVLAGRTDTQYF.

The chain is built from TRBV5-4 and TRBJ2-2, with TRBD1 identical over 9 bases. This CDR3 region has 16 residues. Germline CDR1 SGHNT, CDR2 YYREEE (reference sequence). J gave up 4 bases and V 9 bases, and 13 bases lay outside the gene matches. CDR3 sequence: CATSNRDRAITGELFF. The DNA for the CDR3 is TGTGCCACGTCGAACCGGGACAGGGCCATCACCGGGGAGCTGTTTTTT.

This sequence joins TRBV6-5 and TRBJ1-1, with D perhaps TRBD1 (5 bases). Germline lookup yields CDR1 MNHEY and CDR2 SVGAGI. V gave up 7 bases and J gave up 3 bases, with 12 bases separating them. The CDR3 extends over 13 amino acids. CDR3 bases: TGTGCCAGCAACCAGGGCCTCTACACTGAAGCTTTCTTT. Translated, it gives CASNQGLYTEAFF.

J is TRBJ1-1 and V is TRBV19; 7 nucleotides line up with TRBD1. CDR1 is LNHDA and CDR2 is SQIVND in the germline V gene (reference sequence). The CDR3 is 14 residues long. V shed 5 bases, J shed 3 bases, and the junction held 6 bases outside the gene matches. CDR3 amino acids: CASSLTGIYTEAFF. The CDR3 DNA reads TGTGCCAGTAGTTTGACAGGGATTTACACTGAAGCTTTCTTT.

The rearrangement joins TRBV21-1 to TRBJ1-2; TRBD1, the table's D call, lacks a check against the DNA. TRBV21-1 is a pseudogene segment. The CDR3 loop spans 16 amino acids. CDR3 protein: CASSKAGTGDNYGYTF. CDR3 DNA sequence: TGTGCCAGCAGCAAAGCCGGGACAGGGGATAACTATGGCTACACCTTC.

The chain employs TRBV5-4 and TRBJ1-1; no clear D. Germline V gene data show CDR1 as SGHNT and CDR2 as YYREEE (reference sequence). The CDR3 is 12 amino acids. V lost 2 bases to trimming and J lost 5 bases, with 7 bases between them. This CDR3 is CASSFPQTEAFF. CDR3 sequence (DNA): TGTGCCAGCAGCTTCCCACAGACTGAAGCTTTCTTT.

The genes are TRBV20-1 and TRBJ1-1; D ambiguous. V lost 5 bases, J lost 5 bases, and 6 bases lay in between. This CDR3 spans 10 amino acids. CDR1 DFQATT and CDR2 SNEGSKA come from the germline V gene (reference sequence). CDR3 protein: CSAPGTEAFF. Written as DNA, the CDR3 is TGCAGTGCTCCGGGAACTGAAGCTTTCTTT.

The chain uses TRBV18 and TRBJ1-4; D possibly corresponds to TRBD1 (6 bases). Trimming took 0 bases from V and 4 from J, leaving 9 bases between them. This CDR3 has 15 residues. The germline V gene encodes CDR1 KGHSH and CDR2 LQKENI. The CDR3 coding sequence is TGTGCCAGCTCACCACCGAGGGGGTTTAATGAAAAACTGTTTTTT. Translation gives CASSPPRGFNEKLFF. Variable domain in full (rest from reference TRBV18 and TRBJ1-4): NAGVMQNPRHLVRRRGQEARLRCSPMKGHSHVYWYRQLPEEGLKFMVYLQKENIIDESGMPKERFSAEFPKEGPSILRIQQVVRGDSAAYFCASSPPRGFNEKLFFGSGTQLSVL.

This clone was counted once. This chain joins TRBV7-2 and TRBJ1-2; tentative D call: TRBD1 (5 bases). V lost 5 bases and J lost 8, with 15 bases in between. The CDR3 covers 13 residues. Germline CDR1 SGHTA, CDR2 FQGNSA. CDR3 sequence reads: CASSGGGLGGYTF. The CDR3 DNA follows: TGTGCCAGCAGCGGCGGGGGACTAGGGGGCTACACCTTC.

CDR3 DNA sequence: TGTGCCAGCAGTGATGGACAGGACAGGGGAAACACCATATATTTT. This sequence encodes CASSDGQDRGNTIYF. The chain is built from TRBV6-1 and TRBJ1-3; TRBD1 matches 7 bases. Germline V gene sequence: CDR1 MNHNS, CDR2 SASEGT. J lost 4 bases, V lost 3 bases, and 6 bases had no gene match. The CDR3 totals 15 residues.

This chain joins TRBV28 and TRBJ1-2, with TRBD1 matching 7 bases. The germline V gene encodes CDR1 MDHEN and CDR2 SYDVKM. V shed 11 bases, J shed 3 bases, and the junction held 3 bases outside the gene matches. The CDR3 consists of 11 residues. The CDR3 bases are TGTGCCTCAGGGACAGACTATGGCTACACCTTC. It codes for CASGTDYGYTF.